The clone carrying this T cell receptor (beta chain) was picked up many times. Antigen: not known. Molecular barcoding with unique molecular identifiers was used for the TCRbeta library. A single record per CDR3 protein comes from TCRdb applying MiXCR to the PCR reads. The table has more than 200,000 distinct CDR3 sequences, roughly 26% seen once. The data were obtained in a study of T-cell reconstitution after alpha-beta-depleted transplantation in children. Study-wide points: A year had passed since transplant, and T-cell counts and diversity by then came mostly from newly produced T cells.

The receptor was isolated from a girl aged 2 to 9 with Fanconi anemia, due to receive a stem cell transplant. This specimen consisted of PBMCs, obtained before TCRalphabeta/CD19-depleted stem cell transplant.

The CDR3 DNA sequence: TGCAGCGTGGGAGACTCGGGGGAGCAGTACTTC. Its translation: CSVGDSGEQYF. This rearrangement joins TRBV29-1 to TRBJ2-7, with D perhaps matching TRBD2 (5 bases). The ends were cut back, 6 bases at V and 7 bases at J, with 13 bases in the middle. In germline, CDR1 is SQVTM, CDR2 ANQGSEA. This CDR3 is built from 11 residues.